This record concerns one T cell receptor (beta chain) sequence. Its antigen remains unidentified. The primer mix had 60 Vbeta and 13 Jbeta primers. Sequencing used immunoSEQ multiplex PCR; TCRdb keeps in-frame clones, though not all of them. The profile covers some 140,000 clones, with approximately 85% appearing a single time and under 7.5% taken by the ten largest. This specimen comes from a study of cytomegalovirus exposure and HLA in healthy donors. Notes on the study in general: Accounts indicate the classifier identified cytomegalovirus status with strong specificity and sensitivity.

The receptor comes from a woman in her 30s in good health and CMV-seropositive. The source material was PBMCs.

Here the CDR3 reads CASSPQTSTDTQYF. For the CDR3, the DNA is TGCGCCAGCAGTCCCCAGACAAGCACAGATACGCAGTATTTT. The chain combines TRBV5-1 with TRBJ2-3; D call uncertain. The CDR3 consists of 14 residues. Germline CDR1 SGHRS, CDR2 YFSETQ. Trimming took off 5 bases at V and 0 bases at J, with 10 bases between the two ends.